Below, 8 T cell receptor beta chains from the same sample are listed, as sequenced in a study of cytomegalovirus exposure and HLA in healthy donors (dated by TCRdb to 2016 to 2017). Library construction relied on the immunoSEQ multiplex PCR assay. The multiplex PCR relied on a mix of 60 forward primers for TCR Vbeta segments and 13 reverse primers for TCR Jbeta segments. This is the immuneACCESS table as TCRdb keeps it, with only in-frame sequences that have V and J called. A part of the clones is gone; compared with another copy, unresolved V genes explain less than half, and the rest is unexplained. The sample table shows approximately 280,000 clones, and roughly 88% are seen once. Roughly 4% of the sample belongs to the ten largest clones. Sample: PBMCs. The receptors here all came from a man aged 35-49 years in good health and CMV-seropositive.

The chain combines TRBV27 with TRBJ2-1, with a tentative D call TRBD1 (5 bases). The CDR3 loop spans 13 amino acids. Germline CDR1 reads MNHEY; CDR2 reads SMNVEV (reference sequence). V lost 5 bases and J lost 8, with 13 bases in between. The DNA for the CDR3 is TGTGCCAGCAGTCCCTTAGCAGGGTATGAGCAGTTCTTC. Amino acid sequence: CASSPLAGYEQFF.

The chain carries TRBV27 and TRBJ2-7, with D unclear. The CDR3 is made up of 13 amino acids. Trimming removed 0 bases at V and 3 bases at J, with 6 bases between. From germline, CDR1 is MNHEY and CDR2 SMNVEV (reference sequence). CDR3 sequence reads: CASSLSRRYEQYF. The DNA for the CDR3 is TGTGCCAGCAGTTTATCGAGGCGCTACGAGCAGTACTTC.

The chain recombines TRBV9 with TRBJ1-1; 7 bases align to TRBD1. Germline V CDR1 and CDR2: SGDLS, YYNGEE. The length of the CDR3 is 14 residues. V shed 5 bases and J 0 bases; nucleotides not matched to a gene: 4. CDR3 in DNA: TGTGCCAGCAGAGGGGACAGTTTGAACACTGAAGCTTTCTTT. Translation gives CASRGDSLNTEAFF.

CDR3 in amino acids: CASSRLGGEQFF. Here the CDR3 DNA reads TGTGCCAGCAGCCGACTAGGAGGTGAGCAGTTCTTC. The rearrangement links TRBV7-3 to TRBJ2-1; D perhaps matches TRBD2 (6 bases). The ends were cut back, 5 bases at V and 9 bases at J, with 11 bases in the middle. The CDR3 spans 12 residues. The germline CDR1 and CDR2 sequences are SGHTA and FQGTGA.

The chain recombines TRBV2 with TRBJ2-2; D is ambiguous. V shed 5 bases and J shed 6 bases, with 10 bases lying between them. Germline assignment: CDR1 SNHLY and CDR2 FYNNEI. CDR3 length: 13 amino acids. In nucleotides, the CDR3 is TGTGCCAGCAGTCCGAGGTGGGCCGGGGAGCTGTTTTTT. Its protein product is CASSPRWAGELFF.

As for this clone: A junction boundary mismatches the germline segment, possibly from a read error. J is TRBJ2-7 and V is TRBV7-9; the D gene is possibly TRBD2 (6 bases). Germline V gene data show CDR1 as SEHNR and CDR2 as FQNEAQ (reference sequence). The CDR3 has 15 amino acids. DNA of the CDR3: TGTGCCAGCAGCTTAGACGGGAGACCCTCCGACGAGCAGTACTTC. Encoded protein: CASSLDGRPSDEQYF. Based on the CDR3 plus reference TRBV7-9 and TRBJ2-7, the full variable domain is DTGVSQNPRHKITKRGQNVTFRCDPISEHNRLYWYRQTLGQGPEFLTYFQNEAQLEKSRLLSDRFSAERPKGSFSTLEIQRTEQGDSAMYLCASSLDGRPSDEQYFGPGTRLTVT.

This clone was recorded only once. The chain has TRBV2 and TRBJ2-1; D is possibly TRBD2 (5 bases). CDR1 is SNHLY and CDR2 is FYNNEI in the germline V gene. V was cut by 4 bases and J by 3 bases, with 13 bases left in between. There are 15 residues in the CDR3. The CDR3: CASSGQRIGYNEQFF. Here the CDR3 DNA reads TGTGCCAGCAGTGGGCAGCGGATCGGCTACAATGAGCAGTTCTTC.

As regards this clone: One end of the junction is discordant with germline, which a read error may explain. J is TRBJ2-1 and V is TRBV7-9; TRBD2 matches 7 bases. Germline lookup yields CDR1 SEHNR and CDR2 FQNEAQ (reference sequence). The CDR3 is 16 residues long. CDR3 loop: CSSSRLGAGVANEQFF. The CDR3 DNA follows: TGTTCCAGCAGCCGTTTAGGGGCGGGAGTCGCCAATGAGCAGTTCTTC.